Each of the 3 T cell receptor beta chains below was sequenced from the same sample in a study of T cells in Graves' hyperthyroidism and ophthalmopathy. Amplified regions were TCR beta CDR3 sequences from RNA transcripts. The TCR CDR3 was amplified in a first-round RT-PCR using the HTBI primer set. Each CDR3 protein gets one entry after TCRdb re-called the multiplex PCR reads with MiXCR. Among almost 50,000 distinct CDR3 sequences listed, approximately 50% were seen once. The sequencing sample was made of peripheral blood or thyroid tissue (not recorded which). The origin of the receptors is a man aged 18 to 29 with Graves' hyperthyroidism.

As concerns this clonotype: The junction does not match germline at one end; this may be a read error. The chain recombines TRBV5-5 with TRBJ1-5; D possibly corresponds to TRBD1 (5 bases). The germline V gene has CDR1 SGHKS and CDR2 YYEKEE (reference sequence). The CDR3 is made up of 14 amino acids. CDR3 protein: CASSLGDVDQPQHF. The DNA for the CDR3 is TGCGCCAGCAGCTTGGGGGACGTAGACCAGCCCCAGCATTTT.

This chain uses TRBV6-1 with TRBJ1-2, with 8 bases lining up with TRBD1. Germline V gene sequence: CDR1 MNHNS, CDR2 SASEGT. The CDR3 has 14 amino acids. J gave up 5 bases and V 4 bases, and 6 bases lay outside the gene matches. CDR3 loop: CASSARQGRYGYTF. For the CDR3, the DNA is TGTGCCAGCAGTGCGAGACAGGGGCGGTATGGCTACACCTTC.

This clonotype was counted at least ten times. The V gene is TRBV28, the J gene TRBJ2-7, with D perhaps matching TRBD1 or TRBD2 (6 bases each). CDR1 is MDHEN and CDR2 is SYDVKM in the germline V gene. Trimming removed 4 bases at V and 2 bases at J, with 12 bases between. The CDR3 contains 14 residues. The CDR3 DNA sequence: TGTGCCAGCAGTTCGGCGGGACAAACCTACGAGCAGTACTTC. Translated, it gives CASSSAGQTYEQYF.